One and the same sample provided the 6 T cell receptor beta chains below, sequenced in a study of blood T cell repertoires in COVID-19. Sequenced by immunoSEQ multiplex PCR; TCRdb stores in-frame clones only, minus some. The table shows around 300,000 clones, with about nine tenths occurring only once. Input material: peripheral blood. These receptors originate from a man in his forties or fifties with acute or convalescent COVID-19.

This clone showed up just once. This rearrangement joins TRBV5-4 to TRBJ1-1; D is uncertain. Germline V gene sequence: CDR1 SGHNT, CDR2 YYREEE (reference sequence). The CDR3 is 16 amino acids. V was cut by 2 bases and J by 4 bases, with 18 bases left in between. This CDR3 is CASSFGSGIGFTEAFF. The CDR3 coding sequence is TGTGCCAGCAGCTTTGGTTCGGGGATTGGGTTCACTGAAGCTTTCTTT.

This clone was seen just once. This chain connects TRBV7-9 to TRBJ1-2, with D tentatively TRBD1 (6 bases). CDR3 length: 16 amino acids. CDR1 SEHNR and CDR2 FQNEAQ come from the germline V gene (reference sequence). The ends were cut back, 5 bases at V and 6 bases at J, with 22 bases in the middle. The CDR3 sequence is CASSTGQFIGENGYTF. The DNA for the CDR3 is TGTGCCAGCAGCACAGGACAGTTTATTGGGGAAAATGGCTACACCTTC. The full variable domain, with the rest looked up from reference TRBV7-9 and TRBJ1-2, is DTGVSQNPRHKITKRGQNVTFRCDPISEHNRLYWYRQTLGQGPEFLTYFQNEAQLEKSRLLSDRFSAERPKGSFSTLEIQRTEQGDSAMYLCASSTGQFIGENGYTFGSGTRLTVV.

DNA of the CDR3: TGTGCCAGCAGCAAGGGGGGGCAGCCCCAGCATTTT. It codes for CASSKGGQPQHF. The chain carries TRBV5-8 and TRBJ1-5; possibly TRBD1 for D (6 bases). The germline gives CDR1 SGHTS, CDR2 YDEGEE. Deletions cut 4 bases from V and 7 bases from J, with 9 bases between. The CDR3 is 12 residues long. Variable domain in full (rest from reference TRBV5-8 and TRBJ1-5): EAGVTQSPTHLIKTRGQQATLRCSPISGHTSVYWYQQALGLGLQFLLWYDEGEERNRGNFPPRFSGRQFPNYSSELNVNALELEDSALYLCASSKGGQPQHFGDGTRLSIL.

The rearrangement links TRBV7-9 to TRBJ1-5; no clear D gene. V was clipped by 1 base and J by 10 bases, with 14 bases between them. The germline V gene encodes CDR1 SEHNR and CDR2 FQNEAQ (reference sequence). The CDR3 runs 14 residues. The CDR3 sequence is CASSLGSQTSPQHF. The CDR3 bases are TGTGCCAGCAGCTTAGGGTCCCAGACTAGTCCCCAGCATTTT.

This CDR3 is CASRPRGRQPQHF. Here the CDR3 DNA reads TGTGCCAGCAGACCCAGGGGTCGTCAGCCCCAGCATTTT. This chain links TRBV2 with TRBJ1-5; D might be TRBD1 (6 bases). The V gene lost 6 bases and the J gene lost 6 bases, with 12 bases spanning the gap. Germline V gene lookup returns CDR1 SNHLY and CDR2 FYNNEI. CDR3 length: 13 residues.

The chain joins TRBV5-1 to TRBJ2-1; TRBD1 agrees at 7 bases. This CDR3 contains 16 residues. Losses at the gene ends were 2 bases for V and 0 bases for J; bases not matched to a gene: 5. Germline CDR1 and CDR2: SGHRS and YFSETQ. CDR3 amino acids: CASSLQTGSSYNEQFF. The CDR3 DNA sequence: TGCGCCAGCAGCTTACAGACAGGGAGCTCCTACAATGAGCAGTTCTTC.